This T cell receptor (beta chain) was recovered during a study of multiple sclerosis patients with progressive multifocal leukoencephalopathy. The time point was: about a year of natalizumab therapy. The survey-level immunoSEQ assay was used. Data came from immunoSEQ multiplex PCR; TCRdb stores just in-frame clones and leaves some out. Among about 25,000 clones listed, approximately 89% were seen once. CDR1 PRHDT and CDR2 FYEKMQ come from the germline V gene (reference sequence). V gave up 5 bases and J gave up 4 bases; unmatched junction bases: 1. The CDR3 extends over 13 amino acids. The source material was PBMCs, sampled from a patient treated with natalizumab. This sequence joins TRBV13 and TRBJ2-5, with 10 bases that match TRBD2. This receptor was taken from a man aged 25 to 40 with multiple sclerosis. The CDR3 spells CASSPSGRETQYF. CDR3 DNA: TGTGCCAGCAGCCCTAGCGGGAGAGAGACCCAGTACTTC.